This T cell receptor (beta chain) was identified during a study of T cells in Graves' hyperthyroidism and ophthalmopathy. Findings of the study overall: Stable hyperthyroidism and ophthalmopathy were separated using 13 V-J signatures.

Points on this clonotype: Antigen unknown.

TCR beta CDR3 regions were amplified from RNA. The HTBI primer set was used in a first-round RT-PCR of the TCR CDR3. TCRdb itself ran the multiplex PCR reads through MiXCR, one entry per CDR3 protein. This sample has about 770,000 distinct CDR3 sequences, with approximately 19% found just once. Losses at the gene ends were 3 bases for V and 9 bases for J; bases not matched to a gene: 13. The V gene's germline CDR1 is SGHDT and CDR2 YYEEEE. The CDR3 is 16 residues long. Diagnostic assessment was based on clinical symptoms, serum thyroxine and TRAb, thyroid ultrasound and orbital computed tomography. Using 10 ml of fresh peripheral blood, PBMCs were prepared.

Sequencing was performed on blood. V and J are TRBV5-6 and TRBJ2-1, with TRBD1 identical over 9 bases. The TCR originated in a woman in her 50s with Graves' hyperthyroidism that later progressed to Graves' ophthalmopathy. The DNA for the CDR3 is TGTGCCAGCAGCTCTAACCGGGACAGGGTTTTGGGTGAGCAGTTCTTC. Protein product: CASSSNRDRVLGEQFF.